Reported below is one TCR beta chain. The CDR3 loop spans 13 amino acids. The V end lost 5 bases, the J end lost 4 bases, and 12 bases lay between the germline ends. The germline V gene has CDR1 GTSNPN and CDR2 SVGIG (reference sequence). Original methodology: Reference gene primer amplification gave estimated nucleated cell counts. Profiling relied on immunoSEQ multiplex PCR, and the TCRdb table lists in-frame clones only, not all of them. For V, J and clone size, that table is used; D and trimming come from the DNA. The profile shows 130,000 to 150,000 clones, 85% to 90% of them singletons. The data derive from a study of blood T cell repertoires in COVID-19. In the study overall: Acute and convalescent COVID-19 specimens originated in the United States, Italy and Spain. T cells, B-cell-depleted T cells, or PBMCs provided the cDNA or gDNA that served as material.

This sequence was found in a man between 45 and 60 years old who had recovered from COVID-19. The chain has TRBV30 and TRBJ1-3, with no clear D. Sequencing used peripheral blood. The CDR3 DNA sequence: TGTGCCTGGGGCCCGGGAGCCGGAAACACCATATATTTT. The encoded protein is CAWGPGAGNTIYF.